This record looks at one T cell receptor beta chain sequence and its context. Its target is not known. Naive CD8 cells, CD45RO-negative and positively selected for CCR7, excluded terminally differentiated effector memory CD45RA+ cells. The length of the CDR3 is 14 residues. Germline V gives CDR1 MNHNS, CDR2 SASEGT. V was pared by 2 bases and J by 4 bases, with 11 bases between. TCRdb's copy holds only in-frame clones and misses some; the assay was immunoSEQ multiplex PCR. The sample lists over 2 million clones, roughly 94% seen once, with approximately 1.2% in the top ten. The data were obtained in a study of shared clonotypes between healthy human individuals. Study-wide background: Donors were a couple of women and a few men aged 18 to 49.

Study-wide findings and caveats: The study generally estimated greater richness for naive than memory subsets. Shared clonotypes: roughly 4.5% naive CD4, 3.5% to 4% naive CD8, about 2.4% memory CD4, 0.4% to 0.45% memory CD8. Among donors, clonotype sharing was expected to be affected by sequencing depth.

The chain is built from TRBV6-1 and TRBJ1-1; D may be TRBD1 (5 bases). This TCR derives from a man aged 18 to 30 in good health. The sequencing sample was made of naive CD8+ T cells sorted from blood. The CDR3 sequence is CASSEWWGTTEAFF. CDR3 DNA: TGTGCCAGCAGTGAATGGTGGGGGACCACTGAAGCTTTCTTT.